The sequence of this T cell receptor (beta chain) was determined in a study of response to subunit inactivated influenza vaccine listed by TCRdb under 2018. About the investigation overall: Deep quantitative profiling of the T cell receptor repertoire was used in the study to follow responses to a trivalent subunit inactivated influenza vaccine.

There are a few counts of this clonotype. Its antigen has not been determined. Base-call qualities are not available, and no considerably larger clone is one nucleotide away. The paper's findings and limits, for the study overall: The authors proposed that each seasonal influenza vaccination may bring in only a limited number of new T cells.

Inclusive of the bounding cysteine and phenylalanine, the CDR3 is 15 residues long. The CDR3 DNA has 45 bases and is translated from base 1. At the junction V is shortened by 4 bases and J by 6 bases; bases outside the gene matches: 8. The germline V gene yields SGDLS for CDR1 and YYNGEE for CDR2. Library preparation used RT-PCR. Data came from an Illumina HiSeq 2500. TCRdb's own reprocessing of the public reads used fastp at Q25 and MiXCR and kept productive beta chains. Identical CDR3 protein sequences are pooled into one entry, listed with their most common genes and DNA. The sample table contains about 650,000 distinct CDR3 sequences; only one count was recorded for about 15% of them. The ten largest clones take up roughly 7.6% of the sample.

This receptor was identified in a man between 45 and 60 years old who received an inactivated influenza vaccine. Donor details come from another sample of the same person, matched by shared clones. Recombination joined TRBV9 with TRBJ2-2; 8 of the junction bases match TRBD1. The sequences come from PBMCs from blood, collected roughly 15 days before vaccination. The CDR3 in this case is CASSPRTGPAGELFF. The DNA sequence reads TGTGCCAGCAGCCCCCGGACAGGGCCAGCCGGGGAGCTGTTTTTT.